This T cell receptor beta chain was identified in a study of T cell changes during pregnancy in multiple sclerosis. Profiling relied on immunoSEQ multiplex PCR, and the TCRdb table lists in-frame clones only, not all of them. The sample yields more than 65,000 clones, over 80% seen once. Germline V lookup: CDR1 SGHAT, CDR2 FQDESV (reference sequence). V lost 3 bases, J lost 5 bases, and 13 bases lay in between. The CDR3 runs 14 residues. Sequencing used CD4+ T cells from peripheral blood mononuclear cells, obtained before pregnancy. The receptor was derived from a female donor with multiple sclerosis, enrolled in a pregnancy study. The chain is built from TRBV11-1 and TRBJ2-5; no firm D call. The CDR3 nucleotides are TGTGCCAGCAGCTTGGGCAGGTCGCCGGAGACCCAGTACTTC. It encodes CASSLGRSPETQYF. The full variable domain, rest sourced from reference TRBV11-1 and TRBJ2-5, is EAEVAQSPRYKITEKSQAVAFWCDPISGHATLYWYRQILGQGPELLVQFQDESVVDDSQLPKDRFSAERLKGVDSTLKIQPAELGDSAMYLCASSLGRSPETQYFGPGTRLLVL.